Each of the 22 T cell receptor beta chains below was sequenced from the same sample in a study of T cell responses to AZD1222 COVID-19 vaccine. The data were produced by immunoSEQ multiplex PCR, yet TCRdb's version contains in-frame clones alone and is incomplete. Of some 70,000 clones detected, approximately 85% appear once; the ten largest clones hold under 6%. This specimen consisted of peripheral blood, obtained on day 0 of AZD1222 vaccination. These receptor sequences come from an adult in good health.

The rearrangement joins TRBV28 to TRBJ2-5; 8 bases are a match to TRBD1. The germline V gene encodes CDR1 MDHEN and CDR2 SYDVKM. With 4 bases clipped from V and 1 base from J, the junction kept 8 bases outside the gene matches. The CDR3 has 16 amino acids. CDR3 in DNA: TGTGCCAGCAGTTCGTCCGGGACAGGCCCCCAAGAGACCCAGTACTTC. It codes for CASSSSGTGPQETQYF. Full variable domain (remainder filled in from reference TRBV28 and TRBJ2-5): DVKVTQSSRYLVKRTGEKVFLECVQDMDHENMFWYRQDPGLGLRLIYFSYDVKMKEKGDIPEGYSVSREKKERFSLILESASTNQTSMYLCASSSSGTGPQETQYFGPGTRLLVL.

The chain carries TRBV28 and TRBJ1-5; unclear D gene. V dropped 8 bases and J dropped 0 bases, with 14 bases sitting between them. Looked up from germline, CDR1 is MDHEN and CDR2 is SYDVKM. The CDR3 covers 15 residues. The CDR3 protein is CASHSRGYSNQPQHF. The CDR3 nucleotides read TGTGCCAGCCACAGTCGGGGATATAGCAATCAGCCCCAGCATTTT.

This sequence joins TRBV7-9 and TRBJ1-5; a weak D match, TRBD1 (5 bases). Deletions cut 4 bases from V and 3 bases from J, with 13 bases between. Germline V gene data show CDR1 as SEHNR and CDR2 as FQNEAQ (reference sequence). This CDR3 is 15 amino acids long. CDR3 residues: CASSSTRDANQPQHF. The CDR3 bases are TGTGCCAGCAGCTCCACTCGGGACGCCAATCAGCCCCAGCATTTT.

V gene TRBV19 combines with J gene TRBJ2-7; 9 bases line up with TRBD1. This CDR3 has 17 amino acids. The junction had 11 bases not matched to a gene; V was cut back by 2 bases and J by 3 bases. The germline V gene encodes CDR1 LNHDA and CDR2 SQIVND (reference sequence). CDR3 sequence: CASSIRGGGTGFYEQYF. Here the CDR3 DNA reads TGTGCCAGTAGTATACGAGGAGGGGGGACAGGGTTCTACGAGCAGTACTTC.

The chain carries TRBV6-5 and TRBJ2-2; a weak D match, TRBD2 (5 bases). Trimming removed 8 bases at V and 7 bases at J, with 14 bases between. This CDR3 contains 13 residues. Germline V CDR1 and CDR2: MNHEY, SVGAGI. The CDR3 sequence: CASLAASYGELFF. The CDR3 DNA follows: TGTGCCAGCCTAGCCGCCTCCTACGGGGAGCTGTTTTTT.

The chain carries TRBV5-6 and TRBJ2-6; D is possibly TRBD1 (6 bases). Trimming left V 1 base short and J 3 bases short, with 11 bases between. Germline-derived CDR1 and CDR2 are SGHDT and YYEEEE. This CDR3 comprises 16 residues. The CDR3 reads CASSLTTGYGANVLTF. The CDR3 bases are TGTGCCAGCAGCTTGACCACAGGGTATGGGGCCAACGTCCTGACTTTC.

This chain joins TRBV30 and TRBJ1-1; D remains unclear. CDR1 is GTSNPN, CDR2 SVGIG, per germline (reference sequence). V lost 0 bases and J 1 base, leaving 9 bases between the germline ends. The CDR3 spans 14 residues. The CDR3 bases are TGTGCCTGGAGTGTAAGGTGGCGGAACACTGAAGCTTTCTTT. Amino acid sequence: CAWSVRWRNTEAFF.

The V gene is TRBV2, the J gene TRBJ2-7, with D perhaps matching TRBD1 (5 bases). Germline CDR1 SNHLY, CDR2 FYNNEI. V was cut by 4 bases and J by 6 bases, with 7 bases left in between. This CDR3 contains 11 residues. The CDR3 region is CASSGQTEQYF. The CDR3 DNA reads as TGTGCCAGCAGTGGACAGACCGAGCAGTACTTC.

The V call is TRBV29-1, the J call TRBJ1-1, with 9 positions matching TRBD1. V lost 6 bases and J lost 5; bases outside the gene matches: 10. The CDR3 is 14 amino acids. Germline V lookup: CDR1 SQVTM, CDR2 ANQGSEA. The CDR3 loop reads CSVAPGTGRTEAFF. CDR3 DNA sequence: TGCAGCGTGGCACCCGGGACAGGGCGAACTGAAGCTTTCTTT.

Here the CDR3 DNA reads TGTGCCAGTAGTAACCCCAGTGGGTTTGGTCAGCCCCAGCATTTT. It encodes CASSNPSGFGQPQHF. V usage is TRBV19 and J usage is TRBJ1-5; D is unclear. The V and J ends lost 4 bases and 6 bases respectively, with 16 bases between them. The CDR3 is 15 amino acids. Germline V gene lookup returns CDR1 LNHDA and CDR2 SQIVND (reference sequence).

The V and J genes are TRBV7-2 and TRBJ1-6, with D tentatively TRBD1 (5 bases). The ends were cut back, 4 bases at V and 5 bases at J, with 12 bases in the middle. The CDR3 sequence is 15 residues long. Germline assignment: CDR1 SGHTA and CDR2 FQGNSA. CDR3 loop: CASSSLLQDNSPLHF. CDR3 DNA sequence: TGTGCCAGCAGCTCATTACTACAGGATAATTCACCCCTCCACTTT.

The chain joins TRBV5-4 to TRBJ1-2; D gene unclear. The germline CDR1 and CDR2 sequences are SGHNT and YYREEE (reference sequence). This CDR3 contains 14 residues. Deletions cut 3 bases from V and 5 bases from J, with 14 bases between. CDR3 bases: TGTGCCAGCAGCTCAGGATACGGGGTATATGGCTACACCTTC. The encoded protein is CASSSGYGVYGYTF.

The chain carries TRBV2 and TRBJ2-1; D not resolved. The CDR3 length is 13 residues. CDR1 is SNHLY and CDR2 is FYNNEI in the germline V gene. Deletions cut 6 bases from V and 0 bases from J, with 6 bases between. The CDR3 DNA sequence: TGTGCCAGCAGGGGAACCTCCTACAATGAGCAGTTCTTC. Its protein is CASRGTSYNEQFF. Full variable domain (outside the CDR3, taken from reference TRBV2 and TRBJ2-1): EPEVTQTPSHQVTQMGQEVILRCVPISNHLYFYWYRQILGQKVEFLVSFYNNEISEKSEIFDDQFSVERPDGSNFTLKIRSTKLEDSAMYFCASRGTSYNEQFFGPGTRLTVL.

The chain is built from TRBV6-6 and TRBJ1-2; a possible D gene is TRBD1 (6 bases). Trimming took off 7 bases at V and 6 bases at J, with 18 bases between the two ends. This CDR3 comprises 14 residues. The germline V gene encodes CDR1 MNHNY and CDR2 SVGAGI (reference sequence). In nucleotides, the CDR3 is TGTGCCAGCATCAGGGCAGGGGTAGTCCATGGCTACACCTTC. Protein product: CASIRAGVVHGYTF.

The chain employs TRBV11-2 and TRBJ2-2, with 11 bases that match TRBD1. This CDR3 has 19 residues. J was trimmed by 3 bases and V by 2 bases; bases with no gene match: 11. Germline V gives CDR1 SGHAT, CDR2 FQNNGV. The CDR3 nucleotides read TGTGCCAGCAGCTTATTCAGGCCGTGGACAGGGGGCCACACCGGGGAGCTGTTTTTT. Protein product: CASSLFRPWTGGHTGELFF.

The CDR3 loop reads CASSVGLGTSGGQTDTQYF. The CDR3 nucleotides read TGTGCCAGCAGCGTAGGATTGGGGACTAGCGGGGGCCAGACAGATACGCAGTATTTT. The chain couples TRBV9 to TRBJ2-3; 14 bases align to TRBD2. The CDR3 has 19 residues. Germline V CDR1 and CDR2: SGDLS, YYNGEE. Germline trimming cut 0 bases from V and 3 bases from J; bases unmatched to any gene: 9.

This clone is a singleton in its sample. The chain couples TRBV3-1 (or the pseudogene TRBV3-2) to TRBJ2-7; D tentatively fits TRBD1 or TRBD2 (5 bases each). V was cut by 2 bases and J by 4 bases, with 12 bases left in between. The length of the CDR3 is 14 residues. Germline-derived CDR1 and CDR2 are LGHDT and YNNKEL (reference sequence). CDR3 bases: TGTGCCAGCAGCCAAATAACGAGGGGTTACGAGCAGTACTTC. As protein: CASSQITRGYEQYF.

The chain carries TRBV5-1 and TRBJ2-3, with D perhaps matching TRBD2 (5 bases). Germline CDR1 SGHRS, CDR2 YFSETQ. This CDR3 is 14 amino acids long. V lost 2 bases, J lost 5 bases, and 12 bases lay in between. Here the CDR3 reads CASSFIGGGDTQYF. CDR3 DNA: TGCGCCAGCAGCTTTATAGGCGGAGGAGATACGCAGTATTTT.

The chain recombines TRBV11-1 with TRBJ2-1; TRBD2 matches at 13 bases. CDR1 is SGHAT, CDR2 FQDESV, per germline (reference sequence). With V trimmed by 5 bases and J by 3 bases, 4 bases remained unmatched. This CDR3 region has 16 residues. CDR3 in DNA: TGTGCCAGCAGCCCGAGGACTAGCGGGGGCTACAATGAGCAGTTCTTC. Amino acids: CASSPRTSGGYNEQFF.

Here the CDR3 reads CASNGDRGSETQYF. CDR3 nucleotide sequence: TGTGCCAGCAATGGGGACAGGGGATCCGAGACCCAGTACTTC. This rearrangement joins TRBV2 to TRBJ2-5, with 10 bases that match TRBD1. This CDR3 is built from 14 residues. Germline V lookup: CDR1 SNHLY, CDR2 FYNNEI. Trimming at V came to 7 bases and at J to 5 bases, leaving 7 bases not matched to a gene. Together with reference TRBV2 and TRBJ2-5, the CDR3 gives the full variable domain: EPEVTQTPSHQVTQMGQEVILRCVPISNHLYFYWYRQILGQKVEFLVSFYNNEISEKSEIFDDQFSVERPDGSNFTLKIRSTKLEDSAMYFCASNGDRGSETQYFGPGTRLLVL.

The V gene is TRBV5-5, the J gene TRBJ2-6, with D uncertain. Trimming stripped 0 bases from V and 0 bases from J, with 19 bases between. This CDR3 has 20 residues. The germline V gene encodes CDR1 SGHKS and CDR2 YYEKEE (reference sequence). Here the CDR3 reads CASSLDPSGLISSGANVLTF. The CDR3 coding sequence is TGTGCCAGCAGCTTGGATCCGTCGGGCCTCATTAGCTCTGGGGCCAACGTCCTGACTTTC. Full variable domain (outside the CDR3, taken from reference TRBV5-5 and TRBJ2-6): DAGVTQSPTHLIKTRGQQVTLRCSPISGHKSVSWYQQVLGQGPQFIFQYYEKEERGRGNFPDRFSARQFPNYSSELNVNALLLGDSALYLCASSLDPSGLISSGANVLTFGAGSRLTVL.

The gene calls are TRBV9 and TRBJ1-4, with a weak D call TRBD1 (5 bases). CDR3 length: 16 residues. Germline V lookup: CDR1 SGDLS, CDR2 YYNGEE. V shed 0 bases and J shed 5 bases, with 14 bases lying between them. DNA for the CDR3: TGTGCCAGCAGCGTAGGGCAGGGTGGCTCGAATGAAAAACTGTTTTTT. Protein sequence: CASSVGQGGSNEKLFF.